The rows below give T cell receptor beta chains drawn from one sample of a study of blood T cells in healthy people across ages. One entry per CDR3 protein results from TCRdb running MiXCR on the 5' RACE reads. The data hold 650,000 to 1,000,000 distinct CDR3 sequences, with 35% to 40% observed a single time. Sequencing was performed on blood. These receptors were taken from a young man in good health. Both conserved end residues are part of each CDR3. Each record gives: CDR3 DNA, CDR3 protein, J gene, clone size, V gene, D gene. D genes are given only for firm matches. The size of a clone is reported for some rows only, either as once, few or many, or as a class for expanded clones.

TGCGCCAGCAGCCAAGATGCGTGGACTAACTATGGCTACACCTTC,CASSQDAWTNYGYTF,TRBJ1-2,many,TRBV4-1,.
TGTGCCAGCAGCCAAGACACGCGGAGAGGGGCCGTCTACGAGCAGTACTTC,CASSQDTRRGAVYEQYF,TRBJ2-7,many,TRBV3-1,.
TGCGCCAGCAGCTTGACACAGGGGGGGGTCTACAATGAGCAGTACTTC,CASSLTQGGVYNEQYF,TRBJ2-5,.,TRBV5-1,.
TGTGCCAGCAAAGGGAGCACTGAAGCTTTCTTT,CASKGSTEAFF,TRBJ1-1,.,TRBV2,.
TGCAGTGCCATGTATCGACGGGGCCTCTACAATGAGCAGTTCTTC,CSAMYRRGLYNEQFF,TRBJ2-1,many,TRBV20-1,.
TGTGCCAGCAGTTATCCCGGGACAGGTGAAGCTTTCTTT,CASSYPGTGEAFF,TRBJ1-1,few,TRBV6-5,TRBD1
TGTGCCAGCAGTTATGGACTAGCGGGCACAGATACGCAGTATTTT,CASSYGLAGTDTQYF,TRBJ2-3,.,TRBV6-2/TRBV6-3,TRBD2
TGTGCCAGCAGCTTAGAGCCGGGGATGACAGATACGCAGTATTTT,CASSLEPGMTDTQYF,TRBJ2-3,few,TRBV11-1,.
TGTGCCAGCAGCTTAAGGGGGCAGAACGAGCAGTACTTC,CASSLRGQNEQYF,TRBJ2-7,few,TRBV7-2,TRBD1
TGTGCCAGCAGTCCCCTGGACAGGAATAACCTCTATGGCTACACCTTC,CASSPLDRNNLYGYTF,TRBJ1-2,.,TRBV12-3/TRBV12-4,TRBD1
TGTGCCAGCAGTACACGGGTTTTTAGCAATCAGCCCCAGCATTTT,CASSTRVFSNQPQHF,TRBJ1-5,few,TRBV7-2,.
TGCAGCGTTGAATTTGAGAGGGGCACAGATACGCAGTATTTT,CSVEFERGTDTQYF,TRBJ2-3,.,TRBV29-1,.
TGCACCCCCGGGTGGGGGGGAAACAATGAGCAGTACTTC,CTPGWGGNNEQYF,TRBJ2-7,.,TRBV1,.
TGTGCCAGCAGCTTAGCGGACCCAATCGACGTCGGCTACACCTTC,CASSLADPIDVGYTF,TRBJ1-2,.,TRBV7-9,.
TGTGCCAGCAGCGTAGGGGGGAATATGGAGACCCAGTTCTTC,CASSVGGNMETQFF,TRBJ2-1,.,TRBV9,.
TGTGCCAGCAACACAGGGCAGGGCGGGGAGCTGTTTTTT,CASNTGQGGELFF,TRBJ2-2,.,TRBV2,.
TGTGCCAGCAGTTATTGGGACGCCGATTCCTACAATGAGCAGTTCTTC,CASSYWDADSYNEQFF,TRBJ2-1,few,TRBV6-6,.
TGTGCCAGCCGGTCCGGGGGTAGGGACTATGGCTACACCTTC,CASRSGGRDYGYTF,TRBJ1-2,.,TRBV25-1,.
TGTGCCAGCAGCGGGCGGGGGTGGCGGAGAGATACGCAGTATTTT,CASSGRGWRRDTQYF,TRBJ2-3,few,TRBV7-2,TRBD2
TGCGCCAGCAGCTTGGGCGTAGCGGGAGGCCTAGAGACCCAGTACTTC,CASSLGVAGGLETQYF,TRBJ2-5,.,TRBV5-1,TRBD2
TGTGCCAGCAGTGAAACCTACAGCGGCTCTGGGGCCAACGTCCTGACTTTC,CASSETYSGSGANVLTF,TRBJ2-6,few,TRBV6-4,.
TGTGCCAGCAGTGAATCGGGGAGGCGCGATCAGCCCCAGCATTTT,CASSESGRRDQPQHF,TRBJ1-5,many,TRBV2,.
TGTGCCAGCAGCTTAGACGGAGGGGGCGGGCCCGCGGAGCAGTTCTTC,CASSLDGGGGPAEQFF,TRBJ2-1,.,TRBV11-2,.
TGCGCCAGCAGCCAAGGAGTCCAAAACAACTATGGCTACACCTTC,CASSQGVQNNYGYTF,TRBJ1-2,many,TRBV4-3,.
TGTGCCAGCAGTTCTGACAGGGCAAGAGTCTATGGCTACACCTTC,CASSSDRARVYGYTF,TRBJ1-2,few,TRBV28,TRBD1
TGTGCCAGCAGCTTAGCAGGAGAGAGGGATGGCTACACCTTC,CASSLAGERDGYTF,TRBJ1-2,.,TRBV7-8,.
TGTGCCAGCAGTTCCGGAAGGACAGGGGGAAAGGCTAGAGAGACCCAGTACTTC,CASSSGRTGGKARETQYF,TRBJ2-5,.,TRBV28,TRBD1
TGTGCCAGCAGCTTAGAATGGGCCTATGGCTACACCTTC,CASSLEWAYGYTF,TRBJ1-2,few,TRBV7-2,.
TGCGCCAGCAGCTTTTCCCCGCGTCGGCAGGGGGTTGCAGGTACGCAGTATTTT,CASSFSPRRQGVAGTQYF,TRBJ2-3,once,TRBV5-1,TRBD1
TGTGCCAGCAGTAGGACAGGATTGGACACTGAAGCTTTCTTT,CASSRTGLDTEAFF,TRBJ1-1,.,TRBV6-5,TRBD1
TGTGCCAGCAGCTTAGCAATAGACCGGCCCCAGCATTTT,CASSLAIDRPQHF,TRBJ1-5,.,TRBV7-8,.
TGTGCCAGCAGCCAAGGACAGGGGAGGGAGACCCAGTACTTC,CASSQGQGRETQYF,TRBJ2-5,few,TRBV4-2,TRBD1
TGTGCCAGCAGACCAGACAGGTTCAACACTGAAGCTTTCTTT,CASRPDRFNTEAFF,TRBJ1-1,.,TRBV12-3/TRBV12-4,.
TGTGCCAGCAGTTACCCGGGGGTTGTCTATGGCTACACCTTC,CASSYPGVVYGYTF,TRBJ1-2,many,TRBV6-6,.
TGTGCCAGCAGAGACATCGGGAGGGGGGCACGGCTACCAAAGAGCTCTGGGGCCAACGTCCTGACTTTC,CASRDIGRGARLPKSSGANVLTF,TRBJ2-6,.,TRBV12-3/TRBV12-4,TRBD2
TGTGCCAGCAGCTTGAGCATCACAGATACGCAGTATTTT,CASSLSITDTQYF,TRBJ2-3,.,TRBV7-2,.
TGCAGTGCTAGGAGGCGGGCAGGGGGCCACAATCAGCCCCAGCATTTT,CSARRRAGGHNQPQHF,TRBJ1-5,.,TRBV20-1,TRBD1
TGCAGCGTTGATGGGCGCCAAGAGACCCAGTACTTC,CSVDGRQETQYF,TRBJ2-5,few,TRBV29-1,.
TGCAGTGCAAGAACAGGACAGGGGGGTCAGCCCCAGCATTTT,CSARTGQGGQPQHF,TRBJ1-5,.,TRBV20-1,TRBD1
TGTGCCTGGAGTACCAGAACGGAGTCACCCCCCCACTTT,CAWSTRTESPPHF,TRBJ1-6,.,TRBV30,.
TGTGCCAGCAGCCCGATAAACAGGGGGATCTACAATGAACAGTTCTTC,CASSPINRGIYNEQFF,TRBJ2-1,.,TRBV6-5,TRBD1
TGCGCCAGCAGCTTGACTGCGACTAGCACAGATACGCAGTATTTT,CASSLTATSTDTQYF,TRBJ2-3,many,TRBV5-1,.
TGTGCCACCAGCAGAGAAATTGGGAACACTGAAGCTTTCTTT,CATSREIGNTEAFF,TRBJ1-1,few,TRBV15,.
TGTGCCATCAGCCAGACAGGGGTCGGGAACACTGAAGCTTTCTTT,CAISQTGVGNTEAFF,TRBJ1-1,few,TRBV10-3,TRBD1
TGCAGTACTCACCGAACCTCTCAAGAGACCCAGTACTTC,CSTHRTSQETQYF,TRBJ2-5,.,TRBV20-1,.
TGTGCCTGGAGCCTCCCCCTCGCGGCTACGCAGTATTTT,CAWSLPLAATQYF,TRBJ2-3,.,TRBV30,.
TGCGCCAGCAGCCAAGTACTTGTTCGGGACACCTCCTACGAGCAGTACTTC,CASSQVLVRDTSYEQYF,TRBJ2-7,many,TRBV4-1,.
TGTGCCAGCAGCTCCCTGGGTTTCGAGGGATTAGCTAACTATGGCTACACCTTC,CASSSLGFEGLANYGYTF,TRBJ1-2,.,TRBV7-9,.
TGTGCCAGCAGCTCCCCCAGGCAGGGTGGCTCCTACAATGAGCAGTTCTTC,CASSSPRQGGSYNEQFF,TRBJ2-1,few,TRBV7-9,.
TGTGCCAGCAGCGTAACGGCAGCTAGCAATCAGCCCCAGCATTTT,CASSVTAASNQPQHF,TRBJ1-5,.,TRBV9,.
TGCGCCAGCAGCCAAGGCCACAGGACAAACTATGGCTACACCTTC,CASSQGHRTNYGYTF,TRBJ1-2,many,TRBV4-1,.
TGCAGTGCTGAGACAGGGGGCTACACCTTC,CSAETGGYTF,TRBJ1-2,.,TRBV20-1,TRBD1